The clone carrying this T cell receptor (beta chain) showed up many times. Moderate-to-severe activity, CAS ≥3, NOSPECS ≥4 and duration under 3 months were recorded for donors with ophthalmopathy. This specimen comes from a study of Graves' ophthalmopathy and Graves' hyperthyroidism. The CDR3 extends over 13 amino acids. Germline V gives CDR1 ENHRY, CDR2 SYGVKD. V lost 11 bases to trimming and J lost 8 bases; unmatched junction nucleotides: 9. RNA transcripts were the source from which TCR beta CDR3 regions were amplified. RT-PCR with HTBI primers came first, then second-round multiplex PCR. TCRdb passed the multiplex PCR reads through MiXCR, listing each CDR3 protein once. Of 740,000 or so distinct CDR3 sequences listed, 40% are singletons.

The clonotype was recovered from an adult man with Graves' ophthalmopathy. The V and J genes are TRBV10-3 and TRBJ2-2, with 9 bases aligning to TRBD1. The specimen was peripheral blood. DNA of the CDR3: TGTGCCGTAATACAGGGGGCATCTGGGGAGCTGTTTTTT. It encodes CAVIQGASGELFF.